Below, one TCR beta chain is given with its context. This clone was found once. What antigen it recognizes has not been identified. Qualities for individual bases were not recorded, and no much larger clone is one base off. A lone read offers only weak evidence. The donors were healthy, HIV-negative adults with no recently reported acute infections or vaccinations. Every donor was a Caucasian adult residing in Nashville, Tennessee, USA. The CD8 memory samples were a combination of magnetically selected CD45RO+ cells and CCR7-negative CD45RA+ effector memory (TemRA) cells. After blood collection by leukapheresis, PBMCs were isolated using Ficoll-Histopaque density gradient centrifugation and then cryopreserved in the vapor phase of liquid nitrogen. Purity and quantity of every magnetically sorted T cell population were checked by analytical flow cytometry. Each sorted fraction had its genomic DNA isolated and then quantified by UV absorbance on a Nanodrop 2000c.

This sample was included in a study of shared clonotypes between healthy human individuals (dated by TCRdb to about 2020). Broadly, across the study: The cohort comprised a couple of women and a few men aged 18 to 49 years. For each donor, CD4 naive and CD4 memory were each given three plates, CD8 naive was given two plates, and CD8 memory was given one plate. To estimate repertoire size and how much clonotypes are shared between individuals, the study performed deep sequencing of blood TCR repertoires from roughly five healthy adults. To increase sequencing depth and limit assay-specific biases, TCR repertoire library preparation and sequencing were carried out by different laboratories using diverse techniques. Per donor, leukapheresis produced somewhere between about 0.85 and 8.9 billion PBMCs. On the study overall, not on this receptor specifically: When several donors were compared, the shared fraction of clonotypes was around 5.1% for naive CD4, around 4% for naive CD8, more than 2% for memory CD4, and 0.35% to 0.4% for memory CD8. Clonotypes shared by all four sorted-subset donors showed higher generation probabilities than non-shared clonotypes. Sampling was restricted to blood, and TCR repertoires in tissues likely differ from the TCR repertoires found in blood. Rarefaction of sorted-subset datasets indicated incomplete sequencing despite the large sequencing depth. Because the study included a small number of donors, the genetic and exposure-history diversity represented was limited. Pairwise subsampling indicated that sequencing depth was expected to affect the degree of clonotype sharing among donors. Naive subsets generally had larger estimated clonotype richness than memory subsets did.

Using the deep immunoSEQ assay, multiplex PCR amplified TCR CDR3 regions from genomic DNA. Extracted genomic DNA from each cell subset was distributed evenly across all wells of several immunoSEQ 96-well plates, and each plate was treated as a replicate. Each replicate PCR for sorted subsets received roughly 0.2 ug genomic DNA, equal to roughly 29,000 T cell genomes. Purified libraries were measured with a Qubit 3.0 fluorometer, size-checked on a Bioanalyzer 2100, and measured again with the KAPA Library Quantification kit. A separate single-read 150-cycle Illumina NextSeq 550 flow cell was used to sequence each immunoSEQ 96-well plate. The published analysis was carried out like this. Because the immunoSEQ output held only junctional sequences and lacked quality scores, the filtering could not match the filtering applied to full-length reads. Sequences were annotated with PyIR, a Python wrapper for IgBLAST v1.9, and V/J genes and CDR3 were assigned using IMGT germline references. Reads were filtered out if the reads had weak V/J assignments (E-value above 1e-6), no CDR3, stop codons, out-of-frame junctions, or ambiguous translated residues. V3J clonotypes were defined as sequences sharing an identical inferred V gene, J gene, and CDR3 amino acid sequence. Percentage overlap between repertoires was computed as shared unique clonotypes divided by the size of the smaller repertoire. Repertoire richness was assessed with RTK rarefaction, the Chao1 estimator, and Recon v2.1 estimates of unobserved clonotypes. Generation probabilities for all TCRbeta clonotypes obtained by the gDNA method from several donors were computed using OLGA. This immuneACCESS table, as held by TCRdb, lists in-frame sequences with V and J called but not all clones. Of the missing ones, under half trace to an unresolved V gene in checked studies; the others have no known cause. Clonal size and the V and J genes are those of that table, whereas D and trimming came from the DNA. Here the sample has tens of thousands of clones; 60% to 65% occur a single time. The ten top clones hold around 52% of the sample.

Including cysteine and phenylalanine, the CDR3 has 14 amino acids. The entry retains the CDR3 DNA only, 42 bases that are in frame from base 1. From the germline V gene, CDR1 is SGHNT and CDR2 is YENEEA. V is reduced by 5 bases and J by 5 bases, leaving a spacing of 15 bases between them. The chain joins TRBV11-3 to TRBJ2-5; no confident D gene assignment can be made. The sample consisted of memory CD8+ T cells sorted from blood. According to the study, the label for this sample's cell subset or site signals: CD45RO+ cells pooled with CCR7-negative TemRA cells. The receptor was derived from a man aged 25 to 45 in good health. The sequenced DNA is TGTGCCAGCAGCCGATCATTGGATCGGGAGACCCAGTACTTC. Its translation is CASSRSLDRETQYF.